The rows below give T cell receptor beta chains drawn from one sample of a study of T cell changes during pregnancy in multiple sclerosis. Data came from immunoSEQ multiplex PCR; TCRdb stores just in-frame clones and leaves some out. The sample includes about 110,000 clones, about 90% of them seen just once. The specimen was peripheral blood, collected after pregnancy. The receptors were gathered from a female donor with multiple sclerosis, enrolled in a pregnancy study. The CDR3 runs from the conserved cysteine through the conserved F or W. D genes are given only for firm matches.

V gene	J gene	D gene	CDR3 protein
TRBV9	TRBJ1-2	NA	CASTRRGDYGYTF
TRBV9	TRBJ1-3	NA	CASSVAAGAGNTIYF
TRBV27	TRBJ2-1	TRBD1	CASRRDRAFNEQFF
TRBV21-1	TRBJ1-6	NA	CANGSGHRNSPLHF
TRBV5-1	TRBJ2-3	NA	CASSLRDNTDTQYF
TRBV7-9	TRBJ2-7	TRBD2	CASSLESLAGAVEQYF
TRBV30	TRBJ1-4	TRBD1	CAQGTAYEKLFF
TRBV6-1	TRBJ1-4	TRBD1	CASSEAGGWEKLFF
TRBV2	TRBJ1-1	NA	CASSVRRTEAFF
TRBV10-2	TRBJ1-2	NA	CASSESGGNYGYTF
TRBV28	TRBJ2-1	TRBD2	CASSSLLRGNNEQFF
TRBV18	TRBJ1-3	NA	CASSPYTGNTIYF
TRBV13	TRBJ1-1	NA	CASSSRGGIGTEAFF
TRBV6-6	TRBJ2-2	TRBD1	CASSPGQGTNTGELFF
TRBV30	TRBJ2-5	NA	CAWSTGMETQYF
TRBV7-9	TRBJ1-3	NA	CASSRSMGGVSGNTIYF
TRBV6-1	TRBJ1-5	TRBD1	CASSGGQEAKPQHF
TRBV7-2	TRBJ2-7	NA	CASSLGGTYEQYF
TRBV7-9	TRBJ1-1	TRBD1	CASSSTGRGMSNTEAFF
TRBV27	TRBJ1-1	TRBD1	CASSYGTGGRRTF
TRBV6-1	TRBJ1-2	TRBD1	CASSVAGTGGNYGYTF
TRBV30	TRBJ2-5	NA	CAWSVLVGGTSRETQYF
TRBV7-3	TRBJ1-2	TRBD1	CASSLNPGGRSGYTF
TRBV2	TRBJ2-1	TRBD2	CASSYSGLAGVYNEQFF
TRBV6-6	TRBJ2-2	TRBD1	CASSPPGQGHGELFF
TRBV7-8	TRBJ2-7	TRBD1	CASSPGTRDRGYEQYF
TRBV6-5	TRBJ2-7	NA	CASSRQGSSYEQYF
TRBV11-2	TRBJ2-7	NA	CASSLEAPYRYEQYF
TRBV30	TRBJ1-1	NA	CAWSVLYGGTEAFF
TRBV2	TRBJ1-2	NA	CASRVPRGAVYGYTF
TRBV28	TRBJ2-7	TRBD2	CASSYRTSGDSYEQYF
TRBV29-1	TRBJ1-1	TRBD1	CSAGQGGTEAFF
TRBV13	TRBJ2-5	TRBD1	CASSLGRGETQYF
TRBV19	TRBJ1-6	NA	CASSIWPGQPNSPLHF
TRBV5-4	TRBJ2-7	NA	CASSLTDEGEQYF
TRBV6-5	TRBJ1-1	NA	CATSPRGMNTEAFF
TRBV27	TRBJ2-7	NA	CASKGGNHEQYF